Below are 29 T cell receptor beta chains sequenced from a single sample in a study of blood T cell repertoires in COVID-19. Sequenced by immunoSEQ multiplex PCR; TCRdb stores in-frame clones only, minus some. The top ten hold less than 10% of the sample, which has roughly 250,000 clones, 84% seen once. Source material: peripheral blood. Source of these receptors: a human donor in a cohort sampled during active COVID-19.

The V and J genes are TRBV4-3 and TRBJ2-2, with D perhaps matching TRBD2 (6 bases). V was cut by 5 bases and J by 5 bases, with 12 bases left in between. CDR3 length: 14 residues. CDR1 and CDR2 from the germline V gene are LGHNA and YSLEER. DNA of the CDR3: TGCGCCAGCAGCTTAGGACTATCAACCGGGGAGCTGTTTTTT. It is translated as CASSLGLSTGELFF.

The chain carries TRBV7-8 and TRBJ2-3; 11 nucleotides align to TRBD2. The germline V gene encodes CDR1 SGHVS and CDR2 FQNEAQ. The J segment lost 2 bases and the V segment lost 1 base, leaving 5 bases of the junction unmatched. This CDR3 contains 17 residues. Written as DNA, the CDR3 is TGTGCCAGCAGCTTAGAGGCTAGCGGGAGGTACACAGATACGCAGTATTTT. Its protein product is CASSLEASGRYTDTQYF.

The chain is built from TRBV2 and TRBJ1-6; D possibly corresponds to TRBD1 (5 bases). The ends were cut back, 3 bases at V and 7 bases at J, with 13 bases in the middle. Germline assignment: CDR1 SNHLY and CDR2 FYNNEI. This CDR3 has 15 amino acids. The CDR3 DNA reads TGTGCCAGCAGTGACGAAGACAGAATCAATTCACCCCTCCACTTT. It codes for CASSDEDRINSPLHF.

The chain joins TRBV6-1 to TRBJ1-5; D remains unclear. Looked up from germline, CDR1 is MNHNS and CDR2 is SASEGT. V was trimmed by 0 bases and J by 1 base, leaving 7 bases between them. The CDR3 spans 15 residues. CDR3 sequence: CASSEARESNQPQHF. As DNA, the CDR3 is TGTGCCAGCAGTGAAGCTCGGGAGAGCAATCAGCCCCAGCATTTT.

In DNA form, the CDR3 reads TGTGCCAGCAGCCAGATCGACAGGGGGGGCGAGCAGTACTTC. Residues: CASSQIDRGGEQYF. The V call is TRBV7-2, the J call TRBJ2-7; 9 bases map to TRBD1. The CDR3 has 14 residues. Per the germline V gene, CDR1 is SGHTA and CDR2 is FQGNSA. Germline trimming cut 5 bases from V and 6 bases from J; bases unmatched to any gene: 8. Full variable domain (rest looked up from reference TRBV7-2 and TRBJ2-7): GAGVSQSPSNKVTEKGKDVELRCDPISGHTALYWYRQSLGQGLEFLIYFQGNSAPDKSGLPSDRFSAERTGGSVSTLTIQRTQQEDSAVYLCASSQIDRGGEQYFGPGTRLTVT.

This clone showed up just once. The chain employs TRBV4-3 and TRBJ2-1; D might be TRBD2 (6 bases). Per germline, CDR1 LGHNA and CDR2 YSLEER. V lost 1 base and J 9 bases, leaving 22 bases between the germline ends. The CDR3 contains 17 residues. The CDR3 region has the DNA TGCGCCAGCAGCCAAGCCCCGGGACTTCAAAAACGGGGTGAGCAGTTCTTC. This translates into CASSQAPGLQKRGEQFF.

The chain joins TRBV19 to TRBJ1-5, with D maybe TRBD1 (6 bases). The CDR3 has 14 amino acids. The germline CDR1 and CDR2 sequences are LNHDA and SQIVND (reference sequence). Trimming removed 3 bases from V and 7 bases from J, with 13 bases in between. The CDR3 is CASSIFGGGQPQHF. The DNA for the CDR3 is TGTGCCAGTAGTATCTTTGGGGGCGGACAGCCCCAGCATTTT.

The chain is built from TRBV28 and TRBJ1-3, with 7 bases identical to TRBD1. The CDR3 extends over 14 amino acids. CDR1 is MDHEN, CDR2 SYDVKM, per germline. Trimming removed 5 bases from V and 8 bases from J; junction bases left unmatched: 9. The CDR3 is CASSPRGGAYTIYF. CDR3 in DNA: TGTGCCAGCAGTCCGAGAGGGGGCGCGTACACCATATATTTT.

For the CDR3, the DNA is TGTGCCAGCAGCCCTCTAACGACAGGGTTGAGCACTGAAGCTTTCTTT. This codes for CASSPLTTGLSTEAFF. The chain is built from TRBV7-9 and TRBJ1-1; TRBD1 aligns across 7 bases. CDR3 length: 16 amino acids. Germline V gene lookup returns CDR1 SEHNR and CDR2 FQNEAQ (reference sequence). After removal of 5 bases from V and 4 bases from J, the junction contained 13 bases not matched to a gene. Based on the CDR3 plus reference TRBV7-9 and TRBJ1-1, the full variable domain is DTGVSQNPRHKITKRGQNVTFRCDPISEHNRLYWYRQTLGQGPEFLTYFQNEAQLEKSRLLSDRFSAERPKGSFSTLEIQRTEQGDSAMYLCASSPLTTGLSTEAFFGQGTRLTVV.

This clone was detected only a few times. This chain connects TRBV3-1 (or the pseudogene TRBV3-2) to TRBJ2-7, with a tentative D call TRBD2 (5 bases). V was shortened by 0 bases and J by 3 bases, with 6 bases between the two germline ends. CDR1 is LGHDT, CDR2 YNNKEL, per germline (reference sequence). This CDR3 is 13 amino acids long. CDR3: CASSQDEGYEQYF. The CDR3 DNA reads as TGTGCCAGCAGCCAAGATGAGGGCTACGAGCAGTACTTC.

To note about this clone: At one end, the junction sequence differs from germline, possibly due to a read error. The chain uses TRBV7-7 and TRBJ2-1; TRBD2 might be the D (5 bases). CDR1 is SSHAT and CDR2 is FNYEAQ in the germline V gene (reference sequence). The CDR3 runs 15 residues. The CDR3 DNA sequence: TGTGCTAGCAGCCTGGAGGCGGACGGATACAGTGAGCAGTTCTTC. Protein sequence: CASSLEADGYSEQFF.

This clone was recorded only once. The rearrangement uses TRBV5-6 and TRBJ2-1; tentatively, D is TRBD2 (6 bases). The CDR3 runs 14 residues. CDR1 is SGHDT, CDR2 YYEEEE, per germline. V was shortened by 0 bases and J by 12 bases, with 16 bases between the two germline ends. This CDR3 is CASSLAGTAVGQFF. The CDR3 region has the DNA TGTGCCAGCAGCTTGGCTGGGACTGCCGTCGGGCAGTTCTTC.

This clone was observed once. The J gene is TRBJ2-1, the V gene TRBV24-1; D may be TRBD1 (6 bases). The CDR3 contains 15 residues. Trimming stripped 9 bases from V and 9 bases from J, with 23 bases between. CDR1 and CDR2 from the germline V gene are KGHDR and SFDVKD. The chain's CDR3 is CATGPTGHLQGEQFF. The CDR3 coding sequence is TGTGCCACCGGCCCCACAGGGCACCTACAGGGTGAGCAGTTCTTC.

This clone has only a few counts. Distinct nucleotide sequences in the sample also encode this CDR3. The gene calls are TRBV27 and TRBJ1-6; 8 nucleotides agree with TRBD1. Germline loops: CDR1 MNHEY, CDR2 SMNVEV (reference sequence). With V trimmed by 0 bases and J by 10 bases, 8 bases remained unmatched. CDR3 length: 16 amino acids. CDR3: CASSLSSARGRSPLHF. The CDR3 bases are TGTGCCAGCAGTTTATCATCCGCCAGGGGGCGGTCACCCCTCCACTTT.

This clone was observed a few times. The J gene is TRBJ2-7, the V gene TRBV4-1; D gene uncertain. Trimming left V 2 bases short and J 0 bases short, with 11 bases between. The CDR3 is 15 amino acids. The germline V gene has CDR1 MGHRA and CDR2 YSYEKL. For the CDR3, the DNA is TGCGCCAGCAGCCAATACGCAACAGACTCCTACGAGCAGTACTTC. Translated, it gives CASSQYATDSYEQYF.

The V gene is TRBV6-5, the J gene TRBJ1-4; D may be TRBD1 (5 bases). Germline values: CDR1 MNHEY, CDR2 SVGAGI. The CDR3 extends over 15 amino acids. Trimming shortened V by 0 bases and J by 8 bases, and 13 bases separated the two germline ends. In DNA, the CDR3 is TGTGCCAGCAGTTACTCCAGTGACAGTTGGGAAAAACTGTTTTTT. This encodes CASSYSSDSWEKLFF.

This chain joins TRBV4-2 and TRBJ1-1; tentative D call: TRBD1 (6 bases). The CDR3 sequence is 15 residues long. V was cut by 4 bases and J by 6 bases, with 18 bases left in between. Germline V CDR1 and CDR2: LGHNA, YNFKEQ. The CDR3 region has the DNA TGTGCCAGCAGCCCCAACGTGGCGCGACAGGCTGAAGCTTTCTTT. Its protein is CASSPNVARQAEAFF.

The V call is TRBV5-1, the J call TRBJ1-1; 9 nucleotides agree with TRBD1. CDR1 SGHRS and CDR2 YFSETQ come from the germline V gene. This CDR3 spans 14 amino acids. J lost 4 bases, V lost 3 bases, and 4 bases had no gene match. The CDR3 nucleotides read TGCGCCAGCAGCTCGGGACAGGGAACCACTGAAGCTTTCTTT. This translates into CASSSGQGTTEAFF.

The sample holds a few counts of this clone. CDR3 region: CAISAGAENSPLHF. CDR3 DNA: TGTGCCATCAGTGCAGGGGCAGAGAATTCACCCCTCCACTTT. The chain joins TRBV10-3 to TRBJ1-6; D might be TRBD1 (6 bases). The CDR3 is 14 residues long. The germline V gene encodes CDR1 ENHRY and CDR2 SYGVKD. Deletions cut 4 bases from V and 7 bases from J, with 11 bases between.

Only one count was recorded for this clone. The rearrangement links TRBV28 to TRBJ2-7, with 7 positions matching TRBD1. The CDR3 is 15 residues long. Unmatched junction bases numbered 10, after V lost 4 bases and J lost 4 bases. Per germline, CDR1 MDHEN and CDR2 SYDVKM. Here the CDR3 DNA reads TGTGCCAGCAGTTCCCTCATGACAGGGAAATACGAGCAGTACTTC. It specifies CASSSLMTGKYEQYF.

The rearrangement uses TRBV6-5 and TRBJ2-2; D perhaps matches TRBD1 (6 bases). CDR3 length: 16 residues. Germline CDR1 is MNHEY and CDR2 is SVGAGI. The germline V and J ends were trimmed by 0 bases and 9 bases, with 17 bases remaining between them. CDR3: CASSYSWDNPRRELFF. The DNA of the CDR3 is TGTGCCAGCAGTTACTCGTGGGACAACCCCCGCCGGGAGCTGTTTTTT.

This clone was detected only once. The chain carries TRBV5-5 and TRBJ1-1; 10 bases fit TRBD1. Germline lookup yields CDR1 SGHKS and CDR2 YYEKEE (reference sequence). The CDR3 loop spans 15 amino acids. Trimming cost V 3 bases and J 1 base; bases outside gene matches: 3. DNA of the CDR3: TGTGCCAGCAGCTCCGGGACAGGGGCGAACACTGAAGCTTTCTTT. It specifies CASSSGTGANTEAFF.

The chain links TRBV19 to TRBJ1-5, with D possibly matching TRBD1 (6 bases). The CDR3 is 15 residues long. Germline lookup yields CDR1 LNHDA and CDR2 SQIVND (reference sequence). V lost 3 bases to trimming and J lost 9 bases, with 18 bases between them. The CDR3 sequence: CASSIGARGYWPQHF. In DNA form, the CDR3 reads TGTGCCAGTAGTATCGGGGCCAGGGGATATTGGCCCCAGCATTTT. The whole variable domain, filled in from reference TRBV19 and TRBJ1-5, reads DGGITQSPKYLFRKEGQNVTLSCEQNLNHDAMYWYRQDPGQGLRLIYYSQIVNDFQKGDIAEGYSVSREKKESFPLTVTSAQKNPTAFYLCASSIGARGYWPQHFGDGTRLSIL.

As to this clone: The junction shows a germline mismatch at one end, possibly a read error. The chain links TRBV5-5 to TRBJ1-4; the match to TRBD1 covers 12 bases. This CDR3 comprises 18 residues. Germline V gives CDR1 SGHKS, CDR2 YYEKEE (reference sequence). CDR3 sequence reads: CASSEGTGGDFTIEKLFF. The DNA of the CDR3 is TGTGCCAGCAGTGAAGGGACAGGGGGCGATTTCACTATTGAAAAACTGTTTTTT.

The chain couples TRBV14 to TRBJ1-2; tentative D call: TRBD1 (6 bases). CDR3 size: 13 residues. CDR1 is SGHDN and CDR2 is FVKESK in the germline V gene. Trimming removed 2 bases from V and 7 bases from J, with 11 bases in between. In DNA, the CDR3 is TGTGCCAGCAGCCAAACAAGGGACACTGGCTACACCTTC. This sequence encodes CASSQTRDTGYTF. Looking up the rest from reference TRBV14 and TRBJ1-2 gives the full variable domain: EAGVTQFPSHSVIEKGQTVTLRCDPISGHDNLYWYRRVMGKEIKFLLHFVKESKQDESGMPNNRFLAERTGGTYSTLKVQPAELEDSGVYFCASSQTRDTGYTFGSGTRLTVV.

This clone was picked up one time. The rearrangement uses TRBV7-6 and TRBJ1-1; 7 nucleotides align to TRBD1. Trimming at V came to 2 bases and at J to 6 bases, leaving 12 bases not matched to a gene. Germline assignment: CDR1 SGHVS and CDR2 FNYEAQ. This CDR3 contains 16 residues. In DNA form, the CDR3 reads TGTGCCAGCAGCTTAAATGGGCAGGGGGTGAGGGCTGAAGCTTTCTTT. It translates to CASSLNGQGVRAEAFF.

CDR3 sequence: CASRGEVNTEAFF. Written as DNA, the CDR3 is TGCGCCAGCAGGGGGGAGGTTAACACTGAAGCTTTCTTT. The chain recombines TRBV5-1 with TRBJ1-1, with D maybe TRBD1 (5 bases). Trimming removed 5 bases from V and 2 bases from J, with 10 bases in between. This CDR3 region has 13 residues. CDR1 and CDR2 from the germline V gene are SGHRS and YFSETQ.

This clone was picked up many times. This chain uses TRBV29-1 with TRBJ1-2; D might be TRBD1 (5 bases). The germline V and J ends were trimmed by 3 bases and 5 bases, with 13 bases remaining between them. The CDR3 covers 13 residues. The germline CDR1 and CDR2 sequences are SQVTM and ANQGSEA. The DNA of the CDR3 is TGCAGCGTTGACCCCAATTCAGGGTATGGCTACACCTTC. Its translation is CSVDPNSGYGYTF.

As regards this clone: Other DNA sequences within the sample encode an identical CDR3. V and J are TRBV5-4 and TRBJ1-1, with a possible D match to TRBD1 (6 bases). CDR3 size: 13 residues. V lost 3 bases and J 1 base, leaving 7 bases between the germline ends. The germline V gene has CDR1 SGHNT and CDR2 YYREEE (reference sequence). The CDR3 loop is CASSSRGNTEAFF. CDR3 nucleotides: TGTGCCAGCAGCTCCAGGGGGAACACTGAAGCTTTCTTT. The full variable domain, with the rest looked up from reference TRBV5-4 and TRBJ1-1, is ETGVTQSPTHLIKTRGQQVTLRCSSQSGHNTVSWYQQALGQGPQFIFQYYREEENGRGNFPPRFSGLQFPNYSSELNVNALELDDSALYLCASSSRGNTEAFFGQGTRLTVV.